This T cell receptor beta chain was captured in a study of blood T cell repertoires in COVID-19. Across the whole study: Italy, Spain and the United States were the sources of the convalescent and acute COVID-19 samples.

Participants were placed into cohorts based on the clinical history they reported. Germline CDR1 and CDR2: MNHNS and SASEGT. The CDR3 sequence is 17 residues long. V lost 4 bases and J lost 0; bases outside the gene matches: 1. Authors' methods: Reference gene primer amplification gave estimated nucleated cell counts. TCRdb's table, derived via immunoSEQ multiplex PCR, lists solely in-frame clones and lacks some. V and J calls and clone size follow that table, whereas D and trimming were derived from the DNA. This sample has about 150,000 clones; approximately 80% occur once, and the top ten carry roughly 5.6%.

This TCR was recovered from a man in his 70s who had been exposed to COVID-19. V gene TRBV6-1 combines with J gene TRBJ2-6; 12 bases are a match to TRBD1. Source material: PBMCs or T cells enriched from blood (not recorded which). This CDR3 is CASSGGQGASGANVLTF. Here the CDR3 DNA reads TGTGCCAGCAGTGGGGGACAGGGGGCCTCTGGGGCCAACGTCCTGACTTTC.